This TCR beta chain is from a study of beta chain features in type 1 diabetes. Overall study context: Across all samples, some 110 million sorted cells were examined. Study-level points and caveats: Insertions at VDJ junctions were less frequent in type 1 diabetes patients. These patients also deleted more nucleotides at the same junctions. There was a moderate but significant shortening of TCRB CDR3s in all four CD4+ subsets of Type 1 diabetes patients. A closer apparent resemblance between naive, central memory and Treg TCRB repertoires was seen in patients than in healthy donors.

This clone has a handful of counts. The antigen is not known. The study reverse transcribed the entire isolated RNA, so it sequenced expressed TCRB transcripts. Assay: immunoSEQ multiplex PCR; the TCRdb copy retains only in-frame clones and omits some. The sample has about 230,000 clones; under 20% are singletons. On average, the one heparinised blood draw given by each donor was around 110 mL. The germline CDR1 and CDR2 sequences are SQVTM and ANQGSEA. CDR3 length: 12 amino acids. After removal of 7 bases from V and 5 bases from J, the junction contained 3 bases not matched to a gene. This chain joins TRBV29-1 and TRBJ2-3; 10 nucleotides agree with TRBD2. The TCR sequence derives from a man aged 30-40 years with type 1 diabetes. Sequenced material: naive CD4+ T cells from blood. Written as DNA, the CDR3 is TGCAGCGAAGCGGGAGGGGGAGATACGCAGTATTTT. This gives the protein CSEAGGGDTQYF.